The 3 T cell receptor beta chains below come from one sample, sequenced in a study of graft-versus-host responses after intestinal transplantation (dated by TCRdb to about 2021). Libraries came from the immunoSEQ multiplex PCR assay. TCRdb obtained this table from immuneACCESS and retained in-frame rearrangements with V and J assigned. These tables miss some clones; where compared with another copy, unresolved V genes account for less than half of the shortfall, and the remainder is unexplained. The sample contains about 94,000 clones, roughly nine tenths of them found a single time. The ten largest make up over 0.4% of the sample. The intended sense of this specimen's time point label: cells obtained before transplantation from donor or recipient. No cognate antigen is known for these TCRs. Material: unstimulated CD8+ T cells sorted from spleen or lymph node cells, obtained before intestinal transplant. These receptors all come from a human donor who received an intestinal transplant.

This clone was counted a single time. The rearrangement uses TRBV28 and TRBJ2-1; 7 bases are a match to TRBD2. The CDR3 spans 20 residues. Germline V lookup: CDR1 MDHEN, CDR2 SYDVKM. The V and J ends lost 4 bases and 3 bases, in that order; junction bases with no gene match: 21. The CDR3 sequence: CASSSPYSGPLLGLYNEQFF. In DNA form, the CDR3 reads TGTGCCAGCAGTTCACCGTATAGCGGGCCTTTATTGGGGCTCTACAATGAGCAGTTCTTC.

The chain carries TRBV27 and TRBJ2-6; D remains ambiguous. V dropped 2 bases and J dropped 2 bases, with 7 bases sitting between them. CDR1 and CDR2 (germline): MNHEY, SMNVEV (reference sequence). There are 15 residues in the CDR3. DNA for the CDR3: TGTGCCAGCAGTTTAAACGGTGCTGGGGCCAACGTCCTGACTTTC. Translating gives CASSLNGAGANVLTF.

This chain uses TRBV5-1 with TRBJ1-1; D might be TRBD1 (6 bases). The CDR3 consists of 14 residues. Trimming stripped 1 base from V and 1 base from J, with 8 bases between. The germline CDR1 and CDR2 sequences are SGHRS and YFSETQ. The CDR3 DNA sequence: TGCGCCAGCAGCTTGAACAGGGCGAACACTGAAGCTTTCTTT. Translated, it gives CASSLNRANTEAFF.